This T cell receptor beta chain was sequenced for a study of T cells in localized non-small cell lung cancer. General study results and limits: Heterogeneity within the tumor remains possible, as just one region underwent sequencing. A median about 56 of the top 100 tumor clones appeared in adjacent lung.

Sequencing used immunoSEQ multiplex PCR; TCRdb keeps in-frame clones, though not all of them. Of 65,000 to 80,000 clones listed, roughly 80% are singletons. As to this clone: Its target is not known.

Germline assignment: CDR1 SGHTA and CDR2 FQGTGA. This CDR3 is 13 amino acids long. The trim removed 2 bases at V and 6 bases at J, leaving 0 bases unmatched. This rearrangement joins TRBV7-3 to TRBJ2-2; TRBD1 aligns across 7 bases. The input for sequencing was peripheral blood, taken before any cancer treatment. The clonotype was recovered from a female donor older than 55 with stage I lung adenocarcinoma. CDR3 amino acids: CASSLQGAGELFF. CDR3 bases: TGTGCCAGCAGCTTACAGGGGGCCGGGGAGCTGTTTTTT.